This T cell receptor beta chain was recovered during a study of shared clonotypes between healthy human individuals. Study summary: The study drew on a couple of women and three men aged 18 to 49 as donors.

This CDR3 is built from 16 residues. The germline V gene encodes CDR1 SGHKS and CDR2 YYEKEE (reference sequence). V was clipped by 0 bases and J by 3 bases, with 13 bases between them. In the CD4+ fraction, cells were divided into CD45RA+ naive and CD45RA-negative memory subsets. Sequencing used immunoSEQ multiplex PCR; TCRdb keeps in-frame clones, though not all of them. This table holds about 2,500,000 clones, approximately 92% found once. The source of this sequence is a man between 18 and 29 years old in good health. This chain connects TRBV5-5 to TRBJ2-1; D perhaps matches TRBD2 (5 bases). Sample: naive CD4+ T cells sorted from blood. Subset reported: CD45RA+ positively selected. This CDR3 is CASSLVSWELYNEQFF. DNA for the CDR3: TGTGCCAGCAGCTTGGTTTCGTGGGAGCTCTACAATGAGCAGTTCTTC.